This T cell receptor (beta chain) was retrieved from a study of response to subunit inactivated influenza vaccine. In this sample, this clonotype turned up a few times. TCRdb passed the RT-PCR reads through MiXCR, listing each CDR3 protein once. The table shows about 540,000 distinct CDR3 sequences, with approximately 20% occurring only once. The germline CDR1 and CDR2 sequences are SGHTA and FQGTGA. CDR3 length: 18 residues. J gave up 7 bases and V 1 base, and 13 bases lay outside the gene matches. The sample was also linked to a second study, of T cells expressing NK-cell markers. This second study notes: Beta-chain TCR cDNA was generated via 5'RACE template switching with UMIs. As a fraction of CD8+ T cells, dominant NKG2C+ clonotypes reached roughly 1.0-7.0% in six donors.

The V and J genes are TRBV7-3 and TRBJ2-1; 10 bases are shared with TRBD2. Sequenced here: CD4+ T cells sorted from PBMCs, sampled 11 to 12 days after vaccination. This receptor was obtained from a man between 45 and 60 years old who received an inactivated influenza vaccine. CDR3 DNA: TGTGCCAGCAGCTTAATGAGCCTCAGCGGGAGGGGAAGGAATGAGCAGTTCTTC. Its protein product is CASSLMSLSGRGRNEQFF.